The entry below describes one T cell receptor beta chain. The sample belongs to a study of T cell changes during pregnancy in multiple sclerosis. This table comes from immunoSEQ multiplex PCR, and its TCRdb copy is limited to in-frame clones, with some not included. The sample has approximately 50,000 clones; 92% are singletons. The sequence was collected from a female donor with multiple sclerosis, enrolled in a pregnancy study. The sample was CD4+ T cells from peripheral blood mononuclear cells, taken after pregnancy.

The DNA of the CDR3 is TGTGCCAGCAGCTCAAGGACTAGCGGGTCCCAGTACTTC. It yields the protein CASSSRTSGSQYF. The rearrangement uses TRBV7-2 and TRBJ2-7; TRBD2 agrees at 11 bases. This CDR3 has 13 residues. The trim removed 4 bases at V and 10 bases at J, leaving 6 bases unmatched. Germline V gene data show CDR1 as SGHTA and CDR2 as FQGNSA.